This T cell receptor (beta chain) was recovered during a study of human versus mouse CDR3 diversity and MHC coevolution (dated by TCRdb to 2016 to 2017). For the study in its entirety: The immunoSEQ assay was reported to detect one in 200,000 T cells and to minimize amplification bias from multiplex PCR. Human naive CD4 T cell repertoires were used as a reference for TCR selection on multiple MHC II alleles and were compared with human-TCR-locus transgenic mice carrying single MHC II. Valid reads per sample ranged from about 0.6 x 10^7 to 1.6 x 10^7 across mouse and human samples. The human cohort was made up of three healthy volunteer blood donors, who at collection were aged 30 to 40, 40 to 50 and 60 to 70, one donor in each range. Overall study outcomes, separate from this receptor: Repertoire diversity was not considered directly comparable between humans and mice because human T cells were selected on more than 5 MHC II alleles. The largest TCR beta repertoire, around 1.6 million clonotypes, was estimated by iCHAO1 for humans, a finding likely attributable to selection by multiple MHC II molecules. The lowest clonal inequality scores among all compared groups were observed in most of the three human donors. On average, humans had more CDR3 deletions and insertions than mice, indicating greater exonuclease and TdT activity.

From the germline V gene, CDR1 is SGHTA and CDR2 is FQGTGA. The cysteine opens and the phenylalanine closes a CDR3 of 16 amino acids. This entry keeps only the CDR3 DNA: 48 bases, framed from base 1. From V the trimming removes 3 bases and from J it removes 2 bases, while the gene matches leave 2 bases of the junction unaccounted for. Fluorescence-activated cell sorting was used to pull naive CD4 T cells, meaning cells that were CD45RO-negative and CD62L-positive, out of the PBMCs. About 50 ml of fresh peripheral blood was drawn per donor, and PBMCs were isolated by Ficoll density centrifugation. All samples were sorted on a FACSAria III instrument and reached purity above 95%. Details on this clone: Its antigen is unknown. Within one base of it there is no much larger clone, and no base qualities were kept.

The QIAGEN blood and tissue kit was used to extract genomic DNA from sorted cells, and the DNA was quantified on a NanoDrop 1000. TCR alpha and beta chains were deep sequenced and quantified on the immunoSEQ platform using multiplex PCR of genomic DNA. The study's own analysis went as follows. IMGT gene and region definitions were used for annotation of the TCR sequences. Out-of-frame rearrangements were used as a proxy for the preselection repertoire and compared with in-frame clonotypes. Repertoire size was estimated with the iCHAO1 estimator supplied with the immunoSEQ platform. Clonal inequality was measured with a Gini index on in-frame amino acid clonotypes, based on the Lorenz curve. Shared clonotypes were counted with the intersect function of the R package tcR, and similarity was scored with the Jaccard index. Frequencies of V, J and V-J usage were subjected to principal component analysis with the R prcomp function, without normalization. TCRdb took over this immuneACCESS table, retaining in-frame rearrangements with V and J assigned. Such tables are incomplete; in checked studies, under half of the missing clones stem from an unresolved V gene, and the remainder is unexplained. That table supplies the V and J calls and clone size; D and trimming were determined from the DNA. The sample table records roughly 81,000 clones; just under 95% of these occur just once. The ten largest make up more than 1.1% of the sample.

Source material: naive CD4+ T cells from blood. The label giving this sample's cell subset or site can be read as: CD45RO-negative CD62L-positive naive CD4 T cells. This sequence was found in a person aged 30-70 years in good health. The sequence is built from TRBV7-3 and TRBJ1-3; TRBD1 fits 12 bases in the junction. The bases are TGTGCCAGCAGCTTGGGGACAGGGGGCGCTGGAAACACCATATATTTT. Its amino acids are CASSLGTGGAGNTIYF.